This passage covers 27 T cell receptor beta chains from one sample sequenced in a study of control samples from healthy donors and cancer patients. TCRdb's copy holds only in-frame clones and misses some; the assay was immunoSEQ multiplex PCR. The sample holds about 120,000 clones, around 92% seen once. Sequencing was carried out using PBMCs. These receptors came from a man older than 75 with head and neck cancer.

The V gene is TRBV7-9, the J gene TRBJ1-1; D ambiguous. V was clipped by 5 bases and J by 1 base, with 5 bases between them. Germline-derived CDR1 and CDR2 are SEHNR and FQNEAQ (reference sequence). This CDR3 is built from 12 residues. In DNA, the CDR3 is TGTGCCAGCAGCCCCCAGAACACTGAAGCTTTCTTT. It specifies CASSPQNTEAFF. The complete variable domain, with remaining parts taken from reference TRBV7-9 and TRBJ1-1, reads DTGVSQNPRHKITKRGQNVTFRCDPISEHNRLYWYRQTLGQGPEFLTYFQNEAQLEKSRLLSDRFSAERPKGSFSTLEIQRTEQGDSAMYLCASSPQNTEAFFGQGTRLTVV.

CDR3 nucleotide sequence: TGCGCCAGCAGCTTGGGGCGTCAGGAGGGGGAAAAACTGTTTTTT. Its protein is CASSLGRQEGEKLFF. The genes are TRBV5-1 and TRBJ1-4; D perhaps matches TRBD1 (5 bases). CDR1 and CDR2 (germline): SGHRS, YFSETQ. V dropped 0 bases and J dropped 8 bases, with 14 bases sitting between them. The CDR3 sequence is 15 residues long.

This chain joins TRBV28 and TRBJ2-2; no clear D. This CDR3 contains 12 residues. CDR1 and CDR2 from the germline V gene are MDHEN and SYDVKM. Trimming took 4 bases from V and 6 from J, leaving 6 bases between them. The CDR3 sequence: CASSSWAGELFF. The CDR3 DNA follows: TGTGCCAGCAGTTCGTGGGCCGGGGAGCTGTTTTTT.

This rearrangement joins TRBV2 to TRBJ1-1; 11 nucleotides align to TRBD1. This CDR3 comprises 15 residues. V was pared by 7 bases and J by 4 bases, with 8 bases of the junction left unmatched. Germline values: CDR1 SNHLY, CDR2 FYNNEI. The CDR3 DNA reads as TGTGCCAGCAAGGGACAGGGGGTGGAAGGCACTGAAGCTTTCTTT. This translates into CASKGQGVEGTEAFF.

CDR3 loop: CASSEGIRRPQHF. The CDR3, as DNA: TGTGCCAGCAGTGAAGGGATTCGACGGCCCCAGCATTTT. The chain is built from TRBV6-1 and TRBJ1-5; D unclear. CDR3 length equals 13 residues. From germline, CDR1 is MNHNS and CDR2 SASEGT. V lost 1 base and J lost 9, with 10 bases in between.

The chain carries TRBV14 and TRBJ1-1; TRBD1 might be the D (6 bases). This CDR3 comprises 15 residues. V lost 4 bases and J 0 bases, leaving 12 bases between the germline ends. The germline gives CDR1 SGHDN, CDR2 FVKESK. For the CDR3, the DNA is TGTGCCAGCAGCCCGAGGGGGGCATTGAACACTGAAGCTTTCTTT. Protein sequence: CASSPRGALNTEAFF.

This clone was counted only a few times. At one boundary the junction diverges from the germline segment, which might be a read error. As DNA, the CDR3 is TGTGCCAGCAGCTTGGCCCCCCGGGACAGGCGGATCTTC. Its protein is CASSLAPRDRRIF. V usage is TRBV11-2 and J usage is TRBJ2-1; 8 nucleotides line up with TRBD1. Germline CDR1 reads SGHAT; CDR2 reads FQNNGV. The CDR3 contains 13 residues.

This chain joins TRBV30 and TRBJ1-1; no firm D call. Between the trimmed V and J ends, which lost 3 bases and 0 bases, there was a span of 8 bases. Germline V gene lookup returns CDR1 GTSNPN and CDR2 SVGIG (reference sequence). This CDR3 is 13 amino acids long. The DNA of the CDR3 is TGTGCCTGGAGCTCCTCATTGAACACTGAAGCTTTCTTT. The encoded protein is CAWSSSLNTEAFF.

The gene calls are TRBV6-6 and TRBJ2-7, with D perhaps matching TRBD1 (6 bases). This CDR3 has 15 residues. From germline, CDR1 is MNHNY and CDR2 SVGAGI (reference sequence). Trimming removed 7 bases from V and 2 bases from J, with 18 bases in between. The CDR3 region has the DNA TGTGCCAGCACCGACCTGGGGGCAGGGACCTACGAGCAGTACTTC. Its protein is CASTDLGAGTYEQYF.

This chain connects TRBV10-3 to TRBJ1-2; D is unclear. Germline CDR1 ENHRY, CDR2 SYGVKD. Trimming shortened V by 5 bases and J by 7 bases, and 20 bases separated the two germline ends. The CDR3 totals 15 residues. Here the CDR3 reads CAISQEGYPSGGYTF. Written as DNA, the CDR3 is TGTGCCATCAGTCAAGAGGGTTATCCTAGCGGTGGCTACACCTTC.

The chain employs TRBV12-3 or TRBV12-4 and TRBJ1-1; D gene unclear. Trimming cost V 6 bases and J 4 bases, with 12 bases left between them. The CDR3 covers 13 residues. Written as DNA, the CDR3 is TGTGCCAGCAGCTTGGGTATGGGCACTGAAGCTTTCTTT. Translating it yields CASSLGMGTEAFF.

The chain carries TRBV30 and TRBJ2-1; 11 bases fit TRBD2. The CDR3 is 15 residues long. The germline V gene encodes CDR1 GTSNPN and CDR2 SVGIG (reference sequence). Trimming cost V 0 bases and J 8 bases; bases outside gene matches: 6. The CDR3, as DNA: TGTGCCTGGAGTGTACTAGCGGGAGTTGTAGATGAGCAGTTCTTC. Translated: CAWSVLAGVVDEQFF.

The CDR3 DNA sequence: TGCGCCAGCGGGACAGGAATCGGGAACACCGGGGAGCTGTTTTTT. Its protein product is CASGTGIGNTGELFF. The chain is built from TRBV5-1 and TRBJ2-2, with TRBD1 matching over 8 bases. The CDR3 is made up of 15 amino acids. Losses at the gene ends were 7 bases for V and 1 base for J; bases not matched to a gene: 6. The germline V gene has CDR1 SGHRS and CDR2 YFSETQ.

The chain couples TRBV30 to TRBJ2-7; D possibly corresponds to TRBD1 (6 bases). Germline CDR1 reads GTSNPN; CDR2 reads SVGIG (reference sequence). The CDR3 totals 13 residues. In DNA, the CDR3 is TGTGTCCTTATTCGGGACAACTCCTACGAGCAGTACTTC. Protein product: CVLIRDNSYEQYF.

The rearrangement links TRBV24-1 to TRBJ2-1, with 7 bases identical to TRBD1. Germline CDR1 and CDR2: KGHDR and SFDVKD. The CDR3 is 16 residues long. V was pared by 4 bases and J by 8 bases, with 13 bases of the junction left unmatched. As DNA, the CDR3 is TGTGCCACCAGTGACTCGGGGCGACAGGGCTTTTATGAGCAGTTCTTC. Protein sequence: CATSDSGRQGFYEQFF.

The chain combines TRBV3-1 (or the pseudogene TRBV3-2) with TRBJ2-5; a possible D gene is TRBD2 (6 bases). This CDR3 is 15 amino acids long. Looked up from germline, CDR1 is LGHDT and CDR2 is YNNKEL (reference sequence). Trimming cost V 1 base and J 6 bases, with 15 bases left between them. The CDR3 DNA follows: TGTGCCAGCAGCCAAGCCCGCACCGGAGGGAAGACCCAGTACTTC. Amino acid sequence: CASSQARTGGKTQYF.

Worth noting for this clone: The same CDR3 also results from other DNA sequences found in this sample. The chain uses TRBV5-1 and TRBJ2-3; 7 bases match TRBD2. CDR1 and CDR2 (germline): SGHRS, YFSETQ. This CDR3 is built from 14 residues. The junction had 2 bases not matched to a gene; V was cut back by 0 bases and J by 4 bases. CDR3 bases: TGCGCCAGCAGCTTGGTTGCGGGAGCAGATACGCAGTATTTT. Translation: CASSLVAGADTQYF.

The chain employs TRBV24-1 and TRBJ2-3; maybe TRBD2 (5 bases). Trimming shortened V by 4 bases and J by 1 base, and 8 bases separated the two germline ends. The CDR3 contains 14 residues. Germline loops: CDR1 KGHDR, CDR2 SFDVKD. The CDR3, as DNA: TGTGCCACCAGTGACCCCGGGGGCACAGATACGCAGTATTTT. Its translation is CATSDPGGTDTQYF.

Written as DNA, the CDR3 is TGTGCCAGCGGCCACATCACAGGAGGGACAGATACGCAGTATTTT. Translation gives CASGHITGGTDTQYF. This chain links TRBV9 with TRBJ2-3, with D tentatively TRBD2 (6 bases). The V gene lost 7 bases and the J gene lost 3 bases, with 18 bases spanning the gap. Germline CDR1 is SGDLS and CDR2 is YYNGEE. CDR3 size: 15 residues. Filled out from reference TRBV9 and TRBJ2-3, the complete variable domain reads DSGVTQTPKHLITATGQRVTLRCSPRSGDLSVYWYQQSLDQGLQFLIQYYNGEERAKGNILERFSAQQFPDLHSELNLSSLELGDSALYFCASGHITGGTDTQYFGPGTRLTVL.

This rearrangement joins TRBV27 to TRBJ2-4; no reliable D call. The CDR3 contains 11 residues. The V end lost 2 bases, the J end lost 6 bases, and 2 bases lay between the germline ends. The germline CDR1 and CDR2 sequences are MNHEY and SMNVEV (reference sequence). CDR3 DNA: TGTGCCAGCAGTTTAGGAAACATTCAGTACTTC. It is translated as CASSLGNIQYF.

CDR3 nucleotides: TGTGCCAGCAGTGTCTACAGGGGCGAGCAGTACTTC. It specifies CASSVYRGEQYF. V and J are TRBV12-3 or TRBV12-4 and TRBJ2-7, with 7 bases identical to TRBD1. The V and J ends lost 5 bases and 6 bases, in that order; junction bases with no gene match: 4. The CDR3 sequence is 12 residues long.

This chain connects TRBV7-9 to TRBJ1-1; possibly TRBD1 for D (5 bases). This CDR3 comprises 17 residues. The germline V and J ends were trimmed by 5 bases and 3 bases, with 22 bases remaining between them. Germline V CDR1 and CDR2: SEHNR, FQNEAQ (reference sequence). As DNA, the CDR3 is TGTGCCAGCAGCGCCCCAGTCCAGGTTCGGGGGGACACTGAAGCTTTCTTT. Amino acid sequence: CASSAPVQVRGDTEAFF.

The V and J genes are TRBV3-1 (or the pseudogene TRBV3-2) and TRBJ1-5; D is uncertain. The CDR3 length is 13 residues. The germline V gene has CDR1 LGHDT and CDR2 YNNKEL (reference sequence). The ends were cut back, 3 bases at V and 4 bases at J, with 7 bases in the middle. CDR3 sequence reads: CASSQALNQPQHF. In DNA form, the CDR3 reads TGTGCCAGCAGCCAGGCACTTAATCAGCCCCAGCATTTT.

This chain links TRBV20-1 with TRBJ1-1; 8 bases fit TRBD1. V shed 8 bases and J 4 bases; nucleotides not matched to a gene: 3. The germline V gene encodes CDR1 DFQATT and CDR2 SNEGSKA (reference sequence). The CDR3 consists of 11 residues. DNA of the CDR3: TGCAGTATAACAGGGGGCACTGAAGCTTTCTTT. It specifies CSITGGTEAFF.

The chain recombines TRBV10-3 with TRBJ2-1, with D perhaps matching TRBD2 (7 bases). Between the trimmed V and J ends, which lost 6 bases and 8 bases, there was a span of 20 bases. Germline CDR1 reads ENHRY; CDR2 reads SYGVKD. CDR3 length: 15 residues. Here the CDR3 reads CAISSRGARQDEQFF. The CDR3 region has the DNA TGTGCCATCAGCTCTCGGGGGGCGCGGCAGGATGAGCAGTTCTTC.

The chain carries TRBV29-1 and TRBJ2-4; D remains ambiguous. The CDR3 runs to 13 residues. The V gene lost 4 bases and the J gene lost 3 bases, with 10 bases spanning the gap. CDR1 and CDR2 from the germline V gene are SQVTM and ANQGSEA. The CDR3 bases are TGCAGCGTTGTGCTGCCGGGCAAAAACATTCAGTACTTC. It yields the protein CSVVLPGKNIQYF.

V gene TRBV7-9 combines with J gene TRBJ1-1; a possible D gene is TRBD1 (6 bases). Trimming took 0 bases from V and 5 from J, leaving 10 bases between them. The germline gives CDR1 SEHNR, CDR2 FQNEAQ (reference sequence). This CDR3 region has 14 residues. DNA for the CDR3: TGTGCCAGCAGCTTAGCGAGGGGGAGTACTGAAGCTTTCTTT. Translating gives CASSLARGSTEAFF.